The T cell receptor beta chain under discussion was sequenced for a study of CD8 T cells in Susac syndrome. V was clipped by 0 bases and J by 3 bases, with 14 bases between them. The CDR3 runs 16 residues. Germline CDR1 is MGHRA and CDR2 is YSYEKL. RNA totalling roughly 0.45 to 1 ug underwent reverse transcription with random hexamers. TCRdb reprocessed the immunoSEQ multiplex PCR reads via MiXCR and lists one record per CDR3 protein. Of about 200,000 distinct CDR3 sequences listed, 90% to 95% are singletons. Sequencing used CD4+ T cells from PBMCs. This TCR derives from a human donor with Susac syndrome. This sequence joins TRBV4-1 and TRBJ1-2, with a tentative D call TRBD1 (5 bases). The CDR3 sequence: CASSQDSGGTYYGYTF. The CDR3 DNA follows: TGCGCCAGCAGCCAAGATTCTGGGGGGACCTACTATGGCTACACCTTC.